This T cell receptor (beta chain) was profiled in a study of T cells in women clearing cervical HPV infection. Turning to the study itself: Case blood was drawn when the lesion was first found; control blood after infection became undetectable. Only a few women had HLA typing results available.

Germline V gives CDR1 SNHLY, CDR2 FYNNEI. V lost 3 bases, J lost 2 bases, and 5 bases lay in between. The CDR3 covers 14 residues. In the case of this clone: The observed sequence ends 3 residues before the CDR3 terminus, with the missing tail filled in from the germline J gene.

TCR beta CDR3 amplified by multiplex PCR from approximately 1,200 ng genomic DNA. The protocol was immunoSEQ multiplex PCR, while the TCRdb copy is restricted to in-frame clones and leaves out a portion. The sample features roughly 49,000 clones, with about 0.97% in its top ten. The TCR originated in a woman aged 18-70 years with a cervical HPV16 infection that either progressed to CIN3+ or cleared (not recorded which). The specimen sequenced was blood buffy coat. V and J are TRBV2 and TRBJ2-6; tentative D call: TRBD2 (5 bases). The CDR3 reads CASSERAGANVLTF. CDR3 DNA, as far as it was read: TGTGCCAGCAGTGAGAGGGCTGGGGCCAACGTC.